This T cell receptor (beta chain) was captured in a study of a mutant IDH1 vaccine in newly diagnosed glioma (dated by TCRdb to the early 2020s). Notes on the research overall: Patients were given eight vaccinations, in weeks 1, 3, 5, 7, 11, 15, 19 and 23, which matched visits V03 through V10. Vaccination was initiated 4-6 weeks after radiotherapy alone, or concurrently with temozolomide cycles in the chemotherapy-containing groups. The approximately 30 treated patients were approximately 62% male and about 40% female, with a mean age of about 43 years. Longitudinal TCRB deep sequencing was done for some 25 treated patients, wherever samples were available for exploratory analyses. Prior to enrollment, standard therapy consisting of radiotherapy alone, temozolomide alone, or radiochemotherapy with temozolomide had been administered to patients, with the combination being received by most patients. Six visits were used for peripheral blood collection: V03 (baseline), V05, V07, V10, V12 and V13. Results the study describes overall, beyond this receptor: The authors stated that sample limitations prevented analyses of patient blood samples from being reproduced. No apparent relationship was observed between pseudoprogression and alterations in the top peripheral T cell clonotypes detected by TCRB sequencing. PBMC samples for TCRB deep sequencing were selected based on availability. Immune responses induced by the vaccine were seen in over 90% of patients across multiple MHC alleles.

The time point label, read with the paper, signifies: week 11, during vaccination. Every vaccine dose consisted of 300 ug of a 20-mer mutant IDH1 peptide in Montanide, administered subcutaneously together with topical imiquimod. All donors had newly diagnosed IDH1-mutant astrocytomas of WHO grade 3 or 4 that showed loss of nuclear ATRX. The samples were drawn from NOA16, a multicentre, single-arm, open-label phase I trial in Germany that tested a mutant IDH1 peptide vaccine in humans for the first time. Genomic DNA for TCRB sequencing was extracted from EDTA blood using the DNeasy Blood and Tissue Kit. Details on this clone: The specificity of this receptor is unknown. The record has no base qualities; no much larger clone is one base away.

The library was generated by the immunoSEQ multiplex PCR assay. Rearranged TCR beta chain sequences were amplified using the hsTCRB Kit according to the manufacturer's protocol. Sequencing of TCRB libraries was carried out on an Illumina MiSeq. Concerning the study's data processing: Demultiplexing, trimming and gene mapping were performed with the kit vendor's proprietary platform. This is the immuneACCESS table as TCRdb keeps it, with only in-frame sequences that have V and J called. A part of the clones is gone; compared with another copy, unresolved V genes explain less than half, and the rest is unexplained. The V and J calls and clone size are taken from that table; D and trimming were inferred from the DNA. The sample table lists roughly 70,000 clones, approximately 88% of them with a count of one. The top ten constitute roughly 9% of the sample. CDR1 and CDR2 are drawn from the germline V gene: MNHNS, SASEGT. Including the terminal cysteine and phenylalanine, the CDR3 comprises 14 residues. The sequence is cut down to CDR3 DNA, 42 bases in frame from base 1. Trimming leaves V shorter by 6 bases and J shorter by 0 bases, with the junction holding 3 bases beyond the gene matches.

The rearranged segments are TRBV6-1 and TRBJ1-1, and 8 junctional nucleotides match TRBD1. The sequence came from a woman aged 50 to 60 with glioma. This specimen was PBMCs, taken from a glioma patient whose treatment included an IDH1 peptide vaccine. Here is the DNA: TGTGCCAGCAGGGAGGGACAGGTGAACACTGAAGCTTTCTTT. This gives the protein CASREGQVNTEAFF.